The 2 T cell receptor beta chains below come from one sample, sequenced in a study of T-cell reconstitution after alpha-beta-depleted transplantation in children. TCRbeta library construction was performed incorporating unique molecular identifiers. TCRdb ran MiXCR on the PCR reads and lists one entry per CDR3 protein. The sample lists approximately 270,000 distinct CDR3 sequences; around 25% were seen once. The sample was PBMCs, mostly from graft donor cells, taken 360 days after TCRalphabeta/CD19-depleted stem cell transplant. These receptors were obtained from a female patient aged 2-10 years who had a stem cell transplant for congenital amegakaryocytic thrombocytopenia, so the T cells may come from the graft donor.

The chain couples TRBV6-1 to TRBJ2-1, with D uncertain. In germline, CDR1 is MNHNS, CDR2 SASEGT. Deletions cut 6 bases from V and 2 bases from J, with 11 bases between. CDR3 length: 14 residues. The CDR3 spells CASRAMSTYNEQFF. The CDR3 DNA follows: TGTGCCAGCAGGGCCATGAGCACCTACAATGAGCAGTTCTTC.

This chain connects TRBV12-3 or TRBV12-4 to TRBJ1-5; possible D gene TRBD1, 6 bases. V shed 6 bases and J shed 10 bases, with 16 bases lying between them. The CDR3 sequence is 13 residues long. The CDR3 region is CASSERWGQPQHF. The DNA of the CDR3 is TGTGCCAGCAGCGAACGGTGGGGACAACCCCAGCATTTT.